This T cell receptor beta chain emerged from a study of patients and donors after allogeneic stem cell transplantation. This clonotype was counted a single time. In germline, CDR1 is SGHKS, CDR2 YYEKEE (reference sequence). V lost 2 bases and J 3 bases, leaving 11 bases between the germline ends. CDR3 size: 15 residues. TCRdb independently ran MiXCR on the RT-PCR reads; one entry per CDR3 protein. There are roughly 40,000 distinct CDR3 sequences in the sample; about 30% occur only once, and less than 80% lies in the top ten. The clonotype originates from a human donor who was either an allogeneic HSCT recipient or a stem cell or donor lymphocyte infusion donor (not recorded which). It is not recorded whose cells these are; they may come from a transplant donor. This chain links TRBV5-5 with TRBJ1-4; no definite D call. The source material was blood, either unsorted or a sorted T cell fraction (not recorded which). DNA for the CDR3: TGTGCCAGCAGCTTTAGGGCAGGAGCTAATGAAAAACTGTTTTTT. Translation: CASSFRAGANEKLFF.